This T cell receptor beta chain was sequenced in a study of immune cell composition in non-small cell lung cancer. Some clones are missing from TCRdb's copy, which holds only in-frame ones; the method was immunoSEQ multiplex PCR. The profile shows about 5,600 clones, about two thirds of them singletons. The germline V gene has CDR1 MDHEN and CDR2 SYDVKM. There are 16 residues in the CDR3. V was clipped by 1 base and J by 4 bases, with 17 bases between them. The table lists this clone with a few counts. The J gene is TRBJ2-7, the V gene TRBV28; D is unclear. This clonotype was obtained from a human donor with non-small cell lung cancer. Sequencing was done on a sample of lung tumor tissue. CDR3 loop: CASSLFPQSLGYEQYF. As DNA, the CDR3 is TGTGCCAGCAGTTTATTCCCCCAATCGCTAGGTTACGAGCAGTACTTC.